This TCR beta chain was recovered during a study of blood T cell repertoires in COVID-19. Study information: COVID-19 samples, acute and convalescent, were from the United States, Italy and Spain. PBMCs, B-cell-depleted T cells, or T cells were the source of the cDNA or gDNA that made up the material.

Per germline, CDR1 SGHTA and CDR2 FQGTGA. CDR3 size: 14 residues. V gave up 4 bases and J gave up 4 bases, with 13 bases separating them. In the original processing: Amplification of reference gene primers provided the estimated nucleated cell counts. The assay was immunoSEQ multiplex PCR, and TCRdb's table has in-frame clones only and misses some. From that table come the V and J calls and clone size; the DNA was used to work out D and trimming. The sample yields about 370,000 clones, around 91% seen once. The recovered donors of Cohort 3 showed two negative PCRs, clearance, or symptom resolution. Sequencing was performed on PBMCs or T cells enriched from blood (not recorded which). The V and J genes are TRBV7-3 and TRBJ1-2; D perhaps matches TRBD1 (6 bases). The clonotype was recovered from a man younger than 35 who had recovered from COVID-19. The CDR3 loop is CASSSSQGSYGYTF. The CDR3 nucleotides are TGTGCCAGCAGCTCGTCACAGGGCAGCTATGGCTACACCTTC.